What follows is one TCR beta chain and its context. The data belong to a study of shared clonotypes between healthy human individuals. V shed 3 bases and J shed 4 bases, with 12 bases lying between them. The CDR3 covers 15 residues. The germline V gene encodes CDR1 SNHLY and CDR2 FYNNEI. Sequenced by immunoSEQ multiplex PCR; TCRdb stores in-frame clones only, minus some. The sample records a few hundred thousand clones, less than 98% being singletons. Material: naive CD4+ T cells sorted from blood. Described subset: CD45RA+ positively selected. The V and J genes are TRBV2 and TRBJ2-2; D possibly matches TRBD1 or TRBD2 (6 bases each). The source is a woman in her 30s in good health. This CDR3 is CASSDRRGATGELFF. The CDR3 nucleotides read TGTGCCAGCAGTGATCGAAGGGGGGCCACCGGGGAGCTGTTTTTT.